The present TCR beta chain was sequenced within a study of T cells in Graves' hyperthyroidism and ophthalmopathy. Study overall: Peripheral blood specimens were obtained at initial diagnosis, prior to any treatment.

Lactation, pregnancy, other autoimmune disease or uncontrolled infection led to exclusion of patients. Researchers took RNA transcripts and amplified the TCR beta CDR3 regions from them. During a first-round RT-PCR of the TCR CDR3, the HTBI primer set was used. TCRdb recomputed calls from the multiplex PCR reads with MiXCR, one row per CDR3 protein. The sample includes hundreds of thousands of distinct CDR3 sequences, roughly a quarter of them seen just once. This clonotype was seen ten or more times. Its antigen remains unidentified. Trimming took 3 bases from V and 0 from J, leaving 8 bases between them. Germline V gene lookup returns CDR1 LGHNA and CDR2 YSLEER. CDR3 length equals 14 residues. Study results and limitations: Blood held most thyroid clonotypes expanded above 0.001 frequency.

The sequencing input was blood. The J gene is TRBJ1-1, the V gene TRBV4-3, with D perhaps matching TRBD1 (6 bases). The source is a woman aged 25-40 years with Graves' ophthalmopathy. The CDR3 protein is CASSQTGMNTEAFF. The CDR3 DNA sequence: TGCGCCAGCAGCCAGACAGGCATGAACACTGAAGCTTTCTTT.